The 13 T cell receptor beta chains presented below share a single source sample, sequenced in a study of blood T cell repertoires in COVID-19. The repertoire was sequenced with immunoSEQ multiplex PCR; TCRdb's copy has only in-frame clones and lacks some. The top ten clones hold roughly 15% of a sample with under 20,000 clones, approximately 80% of them seen once. The sequenced sample consisted of peripheral blood. These receptors were collected from a man between 65 and 85 years old with COVID-19, enrolled during active disease.

Comment on this clone: Germline and junction disagree at one end, which may indicate a read error. This chain links TRBV7-7 with TRBJ2-1; TRBD1 aligns across 9 bases. CDR1 and CDR2 (germline): SSHAT, FNYEAQ (reference sequence). The CDR3 loop spans 15 amino acids. CDR3 residues: CASSLGTGSYNEQFF. In nucleotides, the CDR3 is TGTGCTAGCAGCTTAGGGACAGGGTCCTACAATGAGCAGTTCTTC.

This chain links TRBV2 with TRBJ1-5; the D is unclear. V dropped 6 bases and J dropped 0 bases, with 6 bases sitting between them. Germline CDR1 reads SNHLY; CDR2 reads FYNNEI. This CDR3 is built from 13 residues. CDR3 sequence (DNA): TGTGCCAGCAGGGCAGATAGCAATCAGCCCCAGCATTTT. Translating it yields CASRADSNQPQHF.

V is TRBV5-1 and J is TRBJ2-2, with 10 positions matching TRBD1. CDR1 is SGHRS and CDR2 is YFSETQ in the germline V gene. The junction had 2 bases not matched to a gene; V was cut back by 1 base and J by 5 bases. This CDR3 is built from 15 residues. The CDR3 nucleotides read TGCGCCAGCAGCTTGAAGGGACAGGGGACCGGGGAGCTGTTTTTT. Translating it yields CASSLKGQGTGELFF.

The CDR3 loop reads CASSYSGPGQGAGELFF. For the CDR3, the DNA is TGTGCCAGCAGTTACTCAGGTCCGGGACAGGGGGCCGGGGAGCTGTTTTTT. The chain has TRBV6-7 and TRBJ2-2; 11 bases match TRBD1. TRBV6-7 is given ORF status, its function remaining uncertain. The CDR3 is made up of 17 amino acids. V was pared by 0 bases and J by 6 bases, with 6 bases of the junction left unmatched.

The V and J genes are TRBV24-1 and TRBJ1-2; D not certain. CDR3 size: 14 residues. Germline V gene data show CDR1 as KGHDR and CDR2 as SFDVKD. V gave up 4 bases and J gave up 7 bases, with 15 bases separating them. The CDR3 DNA is TGTGCCACCAGTGACCCGAGCCCGGGTCTTGGCTACACCTTC. This translates into CATSDPSPGLGYTF.

This clone was observed a single time. The rearrangement links TRBV20-1 to TRBJ1-2, with D unresolved. Germline V gene lookup returns CDR1 DFQATT and CDR2 SNEGSKA (reference sequence). This CDR3 is 14 amino acids long. V was shortened by 3 bases and J by 4 bases, with 15 bases between the two germline ends. DNA of the CDR3: TGCAGTGCTAGTCGGGAGGACCCAATCTATGGCTACACCTTC. Protein: CSASREDPIYGYTF.

The rearrangement uses TRBV7-2 and TRBJ2-1; D gene unclear. V was clipped by 1 base and J by 5 bases, with 9 bases between them. The CDR3 consists of 14 residues. Germline V CDR1 and CDR2: SGHTA, FQGNSA. CDR3 protein: CASSLGLYNNEQFF. The CDR3 DNA is TGTGCCAGCAGCTTAGGTCTCTATAACAATGAGCAGTTCTTC.

In nucleotides, the CDR3 is TGTGCCAGCAGTTTATCGGACAGGGAAAGAGATACGCAGTATTTT. Translating it yields CASSLSDRERDTQYF. This sequence joins TRBV27 and TRBJ2-3, with 8 bases fitting TRBD1. The germline CDR1 and CDR2 sequences are MNHEY and SMNVEV (reference sequence). CDR3 length: 15 amino acids. V was clipped by 0 bases and J by 5 bases; unmatched bases: 4.

The rearrangement links TRBV9 to TRBJ2-3, with D tentatively TRBD1 (6 bases). Germline V gene sequence: CDR1 SGDLS, CDR2 YYNGEE. The CDR3 extends over 14 amino acids. Trimming took off 3 bases at V and 0 bases at J, with 8 bases between the two ends. The CDR3 loop reads CASSDRDSTDTQYF. DNA for the CDR3: TGTGCCAGCAGCGACAGGGACAGCACAGATACGCAGTATTTT.

The sample holds one count of this clone. This rearrangement joins TRBV7-9 to TRBJ1-6; no reliable D call. Trimming removed 9 bases at V and 12 bases at J, with 15 bases between. This CDR3 spans 12 amino acids. Germline loops: CDR1 SEHNR, CDR2 FQNEAQ (reference sequence). The CDR3 is CASTKEAGPLHF. The CDR3 DNA reads as TGTGCCAGTACGAAAGAAGCGGGACCCCTCCACTTT.

The CDR3 nucleotides read TGTGCCAGCAGCCTCGGAGGGGCGGGAGTGTACGAGCAGTACTTC. It translates to CASSLGGAGVYEQYF. The chain recombines TRBV3-1 (or the pseudogene TRBV3-2) with TRBJ2-7, with 7 bases that match TRBD2. The CDR3 contains 15 residues. The junction had 10 bases not matched to a gene; V was cut back by 4 bases and J by 4 bases. Per the germline V gene, CDR1 is LGHDT and CDR2 is YNNKEL (reference sequence).

In its sample, this clone was seen a few times. This chain links TRBV10-3 with TRBJ1-1, with D tentatively TRBD1 (5 bases). V was trimmed by 4 bases and J by 5 bases, leaving 8 bases between them. CDR1 and CDR2 (germline): ENHRY, SYGVKD. The CDR3 is 12 amino acids. The CDR3 nucleotides are TGTGCCATCAGTGGGGGGGTGACTGAAGCTTTCTTT. Translated: CAISGGVTEAFF.

This clone rates as medium-sized. The rearrangement joins TRBV28 to TRBJ1-2; tentatively, D is TRBD1 (6 bases). The V gene lost 2 bases and the J gene lost 1 base, with 8 bases spanning the gap. The germline CDR1 and CDR2 sequences are MDHEN and SYDVKM. The CDR3 length is 14 residues. CDR3 nucleotide sequence: TGTGCCAGCAGTTTAGGGGGCTTTAACTATGGCTACACCTTC. Encoded protein: CASSLGGFNYGYTF.